A selection of T cell receptor beta chains follows, all from one sample in a study of blood T cell repertoires in COVID-19. Clones were sequenced by immunoSEQ multiplex PCR, and TCRdb holds only the in-frame ones, with some missing. The sample shows approximately 88,000 clones, around 82% of them seen only once. Sequenced: peripheral blood. The receptors shown here come from a man aged 45-65 years who had recovered from COVID-19. CDR3s include the opening cysteine and the closing phenylalanine or tryptophan. Fields, in order: J gene, D gene, clone size, V gene, CDR3 protein, CDR3 DNA. A D gene is named only where the DNA matches it firmly. Clone size is stated in some rows and not others, as once, few, many or a class when expanded.

j_call: TRBJ2-5; d_call: NA; clone_size: once; v_call: TRBV11-3; cdr3_aa: CASSLFNGETQYF; cdr3_nt: TGTGCCAGCAGCTTATTTAACGGAGAGACCCAGTACTTC
j_call: TRBJ2-3; d_call: TRBD2; clone_size: NA; v_call: TRBV19; cdr3_aa: CASSIPQRGSADTQYF; cdr3_nt: TGTGCCAGTAGTATCCCCCAGCGGGGCTCCGCAGATACGCAGTATTTT
j_call: TRBJ1-1; d_call: NA; clone_size: NA; v_call: TRBV10-3; cdr3_aa: CAISEWAEAFF; cdr3_nt: TGTGCCATCAGTGAGTGGGCAGAAGCTTTCTTT
j_call: TRBJ1-2; d_call: NA; clone_size: NA; v_call: TRBV7-8; cdr3_aa: CASSESGGAGYTF; cdr3_nt: TGTGCCAGCAGCGAGAGCGGAGGTGCGGGCTACACCTTC
j_call: TRBJ1-6; d_call: NA; clone_size: NA; v_call: TRBV14; cdr3_aa: CASSQRENSPLHF; cdr3_nt: TGTGCCAGCAGCCAAAGGGAGAATTCACCCCTCCACTTT
j_call: TRBJ2-1; d_call: TRBD2; clone_size: NA; v_call: TRBV12-3/TRBV12-4; cdr3_aa: CASGLAGGAAFF; cdr3_nt: TGTGCCAGTGGACTAGCGGGAGGTGCTGCGTTCTTC
j_call: TRBJ2-4; d_call: NA; clone_size: NA; v_call: TRBV28; cdr3_aa: CASSFRDIIAKNIQYF; cdr3_nt: TGTGCCAGCAGTTTCCGGGACATAATAGCCAAAAACATTCAGTACTTC
j_call: TRBJ2-2; d_call: NA; clone_size: NA; v_call: TRBV27; cdr3_aa: CASTRTNTGELFF; cdr3_nt: TGTGCCAGCACCCGGACAAACACCGGGGAGCTGTTTTTT
j_call: TRBJ1-4; d_call: TRBD1; clone_size: NA; v_call: TRBV2; cdr3_aa: CASRDRGVEKLFF; cdr3_nt: TGTGCCAGCAGAGACAGGGGGGTCGAAAAACTGTTTTTT
j_call: TRBJ2-3; d_call: TRBD2; clone_size: NA; v_call: TRBV5-6; cdr3_aa: CASSLGPSGGRDTQYF; cdr3_nt: TGTGCCAGCAGCTTGGGCCCTAGCGGGGGTAGAGATACGCAGTATTTT
j_call: TRBJ2-3; d_call: TRBD2; clone_size: NA; v_call: TRBV4-3; cdr3_aa: CASSQGLAGITDTQYF; cdr3_nt: TGCGCCAGCAGCCAGGGACTAGCGGGAATCACAGATACGCAGTATTTT
j_call: TRBJ1-1; d_call: NA; clone_size: NA; v_call: TRBV5-8; cdr3_aa: CASSLDSYTEAFF; cdr3_nt: TGTGCCAGCAGCTTGGACAGTTACACTGAAGCTTTCTTT
j_call: TRBJ2-2; d_call: TRBD2; clone_size: few; v_call: TRBV3-1/TRBV3-2; cdr3_aa: CASSLLAGKHGELFF; cdr3_nt: TGTGCCAGCAGCCTGCTAGCGGGAAAGCACGGGGAGCTGTTTTTT
j_call: TRBJ1-4; d_call: TRBD1; clone_size: NA; v_call: TRBV7-9; cdr3_aa: CASSLSTGGGEKLFF; cdr3_nt: TGTGCCAGCAGCCTGTCGACAGGGGGTGGTGAAAAACTGTTTTTT
j_call: TRBJ1-4; d_call: NA; clone_size: NA; v_call: TRBV27; cdr3_aa: CASRTRASNEKLFF; cdr3_nt: TGTGCCAGCAGGACGAGGGCCTCTAATGAAAAACTGTTTTTT
j_call: TRBJ2-3; d_call: NA; clone_size: NA; v_call: TRBV7-9; cdr3_aa: CASSLYPGGPDTQYF; cdr3_nt: TGTGCCAGCAGTCTCTATCCCGGGGGGCCAGATACGCAGTATTTT
j_call: TRBJ2-1; d_call: NA; clone_size: NA; v_call: TRBV5-1; cdr3_aa: CASSIGQGGNNEQFF; cdr3_nt: TGCGCCAGCAGCATCGGCCAGGGTGGTAACAATGAGCAGTTCTTC
j_call: TRBJ1-2; d_call: TRBD1; clone_size: NA; v_call: TRBV5-1; cdr3_aa: CASSLPGQGNYGYTF; cdr3_nt: TGCGCCAGCAGCTTACCGGGACAGGGCAACTATGGCTACACCTTC
j_call: TRBJ2-7; d_call: NA; clone_size: NA; v_call: TRBV5-5; cdr3_aa: CASSLGGLYEQYF; cdr3_nt: TGTGCCAGCAGCTTGGGGGGACTGTACGAGCAGTACTTC